In this sample, the clone carrying this T cell receptor beta chain turned up many times. Its target is unknown. The sample comes from a study of blood T cells in healthy people across ages. General study results and limits: Per million T cells, TCR beta diversity dropped about linearly as age rose. One million T cells yielded diversity estimates that were considered underestimates. The long-lived group displayed more naive CD4+ cells, plus higher diversity, than the aged donors did.

It was with a sample-barcoded 5' primer and a J-beta primer mix that a second PCR of about 7 to 12 cycles was run. Unique molecular identifiers of 12 random nucleotides labeled each cDNA. TCRdb re-analysed the 5' RACE reads in MiXCR, keeping a single row per CDR3 protein. The sample lists nearly 800,000 distinct CDR3 sequences; roughly 56% were seen once. Germline V gene data show CDR1 as LGHDT and CDR2 as YNNKEL (reference sequence). Trimming cost V 1 base and J 1 base, with 6 bases left between them. The CDR3 loop spans 14 amino acids. The clonotype was recovered from a man aged 35 to 55 in good health. This sequence joins TRBV3-1 and TRBJ2-3, with D tentatively TRBD2 (5 bases). Material for sequencing was blood. This chain's CDR3 is CASSQGRGTDTQYF. As DNA, the CDR3 is TGTGCCAGCAGCCAAGGGCGGGGCACAGATACGCAGTATTTT.